This T cell receptor beta chain was identified in a study of cytomegalovirus exposure and HLA in healthy donors. This CDR3 comprises 17 residues. Per germline, CDR1 GTSNPN and CDR2 SVGIG (reference sequence). J gave up 0 bases and V 2 bases, and 12 bases lay outside the gene matches. Notes on this clone: Antigen unknown.

Study-wide results and limits: High specificity and sensitivity for cytomegalovirus status were reported for the classifier. Specificity for CMV antigens was confirmed in vitro for three of the CMV-associated chains.

Use of 60 Vbeta and 13 Jbeta primers characterized the PCR. The method was immunoSEQ multiplex PCR; TCRdb's version includes in-frame clones alone and lacks a portion of them. This sample yields over 100,000 clones, of which roughly four fifths are seen a single time; about 8.1% belongs to the top ten. The V call is TRBV30, the J call TRBJ1-2, with 7 bases fitting TRBD1. The source is a woman aged 45-65 years in good health and CMV-seropositive. The sample consisted of PBMCs. The CDR3 coding sequence is TGTGCCTGGAGTCGTCTGGGACAGCGAAGGGCTAACTATGGCTACACCTTC. Translation gives CAWSRLGQRRANYGYTF.